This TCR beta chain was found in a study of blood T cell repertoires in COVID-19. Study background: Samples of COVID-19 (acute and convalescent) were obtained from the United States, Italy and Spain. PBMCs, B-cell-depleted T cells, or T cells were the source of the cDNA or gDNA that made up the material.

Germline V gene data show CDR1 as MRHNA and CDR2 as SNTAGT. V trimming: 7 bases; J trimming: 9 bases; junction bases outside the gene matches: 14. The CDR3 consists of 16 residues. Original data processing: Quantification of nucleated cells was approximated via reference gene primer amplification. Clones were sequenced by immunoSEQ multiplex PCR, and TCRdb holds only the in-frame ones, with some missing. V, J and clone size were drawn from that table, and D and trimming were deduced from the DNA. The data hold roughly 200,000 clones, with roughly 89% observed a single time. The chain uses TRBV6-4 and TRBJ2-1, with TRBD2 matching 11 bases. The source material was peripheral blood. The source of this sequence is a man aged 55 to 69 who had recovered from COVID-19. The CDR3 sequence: CASKTRLAGGFREQFF. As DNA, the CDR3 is TGTGCCAGCAAGACGAGGCTAGCGGGGGGATTTCGTGAGCAGTTCTTC.